This record looks at one T cell receptor (beta chain) sequence and its context. The record originates from a study of blood T cell repertoires in COVID-19. Study-wide background: The study drew acute and convalescent COVID-19 samples from the United States, Italy and Spain. T cells, B-cell-depleted T cells, or PBMCs supplied cDNA or gDNA.

The V end was cut by 5 bases, the J end by 5 bases, with 22 bases between. Germline V gene lookup returns CDR1 SGHDT and CDR2 YYEEEE. This CDR3 contains 16 residues. Under the authors' procedure: It was from reference gene primer amplification that nucleated cell counts were estimated. The table came from immunoSEQ multiplex PCR; TCRdb's copy has only in-frame clones and leaves some out. V, J and clone size are those of that table, while D and trimming were read from the DNA. The sample consists of approximately 50,000 clones, more than 75% of them appearing once. Sequenced input: peripheral blood. The chain links TRBV5-6 to TRBJ2-5; TRBD1 might be the D (5 bases). This receptor was obtained from a middle-aged man with active COVID-19. The CDR3 sequence: CASSSRVRLARETQYF. DNA of the CDR3: TGTGCCAGCAGTTCCAGGGTTCGTTTGGCCCGGGAGACCCAGTACTTC.